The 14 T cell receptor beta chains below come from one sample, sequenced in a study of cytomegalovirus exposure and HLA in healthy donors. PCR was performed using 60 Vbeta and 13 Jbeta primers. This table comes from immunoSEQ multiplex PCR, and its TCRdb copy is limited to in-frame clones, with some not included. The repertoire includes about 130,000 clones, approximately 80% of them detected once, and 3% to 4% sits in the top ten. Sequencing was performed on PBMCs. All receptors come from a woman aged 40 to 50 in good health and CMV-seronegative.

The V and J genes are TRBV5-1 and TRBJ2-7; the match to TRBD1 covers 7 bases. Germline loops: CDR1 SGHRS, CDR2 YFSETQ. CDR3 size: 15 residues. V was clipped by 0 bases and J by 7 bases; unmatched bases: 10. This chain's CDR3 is CASSLERQGGDEQYF. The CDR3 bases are TGCGCCAGCAGCTTGGAACGACAGGGCGGTGATGAGCAGTACTTC.

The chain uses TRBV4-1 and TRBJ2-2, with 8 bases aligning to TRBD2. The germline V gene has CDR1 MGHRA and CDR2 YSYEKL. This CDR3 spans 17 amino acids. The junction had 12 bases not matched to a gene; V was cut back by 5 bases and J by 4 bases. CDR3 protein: CASSSQLSGGGTGELFF. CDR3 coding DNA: TGCGCCAGCAGCTCCCAATTAAGCGGGGGAGGCACCGGGGAGCTGTTTTTT.

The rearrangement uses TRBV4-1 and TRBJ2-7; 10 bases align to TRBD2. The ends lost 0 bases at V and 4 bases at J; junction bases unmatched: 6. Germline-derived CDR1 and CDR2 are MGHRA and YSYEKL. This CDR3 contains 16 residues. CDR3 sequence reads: CASSQDWASGSYEQYF. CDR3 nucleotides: TGCGCCAGCAGCCAAGATTGGGCTAGCGGGAGTTACGAGCAGTACTTC.

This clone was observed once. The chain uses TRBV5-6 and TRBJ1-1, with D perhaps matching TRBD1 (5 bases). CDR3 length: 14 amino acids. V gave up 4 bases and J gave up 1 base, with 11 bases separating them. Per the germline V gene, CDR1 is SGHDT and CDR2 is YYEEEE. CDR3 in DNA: TGTGCCAGCAGCGAATGGGGCACGAACACTGAAGCTTTCTTT. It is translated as CASSEWGTNTEAFF.

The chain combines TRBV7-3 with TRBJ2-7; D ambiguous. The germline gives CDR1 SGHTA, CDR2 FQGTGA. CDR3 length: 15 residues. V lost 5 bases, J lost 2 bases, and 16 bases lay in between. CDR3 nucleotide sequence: TGTGCCAGCAGCCTCGGAGCTACTCCCCCCTACGAGCAGTACTTC. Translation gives CASSLGATPPYEQYF.

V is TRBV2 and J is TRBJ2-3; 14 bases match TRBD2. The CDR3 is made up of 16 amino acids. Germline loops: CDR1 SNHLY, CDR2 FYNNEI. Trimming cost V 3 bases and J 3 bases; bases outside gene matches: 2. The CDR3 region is CASSEGLAGDTDTQYF. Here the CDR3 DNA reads TGTGCCAGCAGTGAGGGACTAGCGGGGGATACAGATACGCAGTATTTT. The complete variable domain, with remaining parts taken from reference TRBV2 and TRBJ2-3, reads EPEVTQTPSHQVTQMGQEVILRCVPISNHLYFYWYRQILGQKVEFLVSFYNNEISEKSEIFDDQFSVERPDGSNFTLKIRSTKLEDSAMYFCASSEGLAGDTDTQYFGPGTRLTVL.

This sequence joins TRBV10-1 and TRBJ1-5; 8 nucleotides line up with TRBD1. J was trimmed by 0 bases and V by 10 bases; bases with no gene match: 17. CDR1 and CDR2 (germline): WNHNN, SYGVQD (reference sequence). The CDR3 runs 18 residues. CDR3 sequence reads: CAKQFSGTGVVSNQPQHF. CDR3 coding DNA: TGCGCCAAACAATTTTCCGGGACAGGAGTCGTTAGCAATCAGCCCCAGCATTTT.

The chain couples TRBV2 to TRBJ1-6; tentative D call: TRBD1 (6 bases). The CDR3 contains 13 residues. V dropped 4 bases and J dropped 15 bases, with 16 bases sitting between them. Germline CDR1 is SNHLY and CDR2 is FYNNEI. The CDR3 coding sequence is TGTGCCAGCAGTGGGGGGACATCCGGTAGCCTCCACTTT. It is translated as CASSGGTSGSLHF. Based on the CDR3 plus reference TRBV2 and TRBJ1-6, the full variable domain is EPEVTQTPSHQVTQMGQEVILRCVPISNHLYFYWYRQILGQKVEFLVSFYNNEISEKSEIFDDQFSVERPDGSNFTLKIRSTKLEDSAMYFCASSGGTSGSLHFGNGTRLTVT.

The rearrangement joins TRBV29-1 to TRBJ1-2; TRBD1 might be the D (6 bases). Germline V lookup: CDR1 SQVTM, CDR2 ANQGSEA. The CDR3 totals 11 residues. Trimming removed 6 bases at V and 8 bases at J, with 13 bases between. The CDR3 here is CSVWSQGGYTF. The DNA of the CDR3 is TGCAGCGTCTGGAGCCAGGGGGGCTACACCTTC.

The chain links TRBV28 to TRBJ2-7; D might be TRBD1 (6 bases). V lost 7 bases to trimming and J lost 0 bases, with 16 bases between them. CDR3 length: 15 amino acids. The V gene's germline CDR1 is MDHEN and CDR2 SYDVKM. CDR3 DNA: TGTGCCAGCAACACTCCCAGGGGTAGCTCCTACGAGCAGTACTTC. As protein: CASNTPRGSSYEQYF.

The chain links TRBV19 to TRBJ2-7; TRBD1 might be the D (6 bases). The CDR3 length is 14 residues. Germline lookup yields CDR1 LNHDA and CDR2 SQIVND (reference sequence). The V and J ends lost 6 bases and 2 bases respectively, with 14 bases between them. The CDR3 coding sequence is TGTGCCAGTAGCCCGAACAGGGCAACCTACGAGCAGTACTTC. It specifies CASSPNRATYEQYF.

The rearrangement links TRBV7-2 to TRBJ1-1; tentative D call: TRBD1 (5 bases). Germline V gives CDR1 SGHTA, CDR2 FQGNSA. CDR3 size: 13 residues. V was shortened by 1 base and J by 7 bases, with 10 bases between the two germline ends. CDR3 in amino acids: CASSLGGGFEAFF. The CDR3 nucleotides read TGTGCCAGCAGCTTAGGGGGGGGGTTTGAAGCTTTCTTT.

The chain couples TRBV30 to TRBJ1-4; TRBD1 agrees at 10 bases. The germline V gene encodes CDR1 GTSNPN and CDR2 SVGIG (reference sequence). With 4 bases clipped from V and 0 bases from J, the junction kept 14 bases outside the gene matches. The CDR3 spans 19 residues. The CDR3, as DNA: TGTGCCTGGATATTGCTCCCGGGACAGGGGACGACAACTAATGAAAAACTGTTTTTT. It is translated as CAWILLPGQGTTTNEKLFF.

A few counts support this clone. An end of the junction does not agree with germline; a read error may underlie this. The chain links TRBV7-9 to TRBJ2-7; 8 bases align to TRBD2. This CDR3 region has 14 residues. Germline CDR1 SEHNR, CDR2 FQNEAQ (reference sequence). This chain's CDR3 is CSSSATREGYEQYF. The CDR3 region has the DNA TGTTCCAGCAGCGCCACCCGGGAGGGATACGAGCAGTACTTC.